Each of the 5 T cell receptor beta chains below was sequenced from the same sample in a study of T cells in Graves' hyperthyroidism and ophthalmopathy. RNA transcripts were the template for amplifying TCR beta CDR3 regions. In the first-round RT-PCR of the TCR CDR3, the HTBI primer set was used. In TCRdb, the multiplex PCR reads were re-called with MiXCR into one record per CDR3 protein. The table lists under 400,000 distinct CDR3 sequences, 18% of them singletons. Source material: blood. All receptors come from a woman aged 45-59 years with Graves' hyperthyroidism.

In its sample, this clonotype was seen a few times. The chain employs TRBV24-1 and TRBJ2-3, with 8 bases lining up with TRBD1. From germline, CDR1 is KGHDR and CDR2 SFDVKD. The CDR3 consists of 13 residues. V was clipped by 4 bases and J by 11 bases; unmatched bases: 7. The CDR3 DNA reads as TGTGCCACCAGTGACGTGGGACAGGTGGAGCAGTATTTT. Its protein product is CATSDVGQVEQYF.

This clonotype was found many times. The chain employs TRBV28 and TRBJ1-4; tentative D call: TRBD1 (6 bases). The CDR3 runs 19 residues. Per germline, CDR1 MDHEN and CDR2 SYDVKM. V was trimmed by 3 bases and J by 2 bases, leaving 22 bases between them. CDR3 DNA sequence: TGTGCCAGCAGTTTTCCCAGGGACTCACCTCAGGGGACTAATGAAAAACTGTTTTTT. Its protein product is CASSFPRDSPQGTNEKLFF.

The CDR3 region is CASGLGPGGGTYGYTF. The CDR3 DNA is TGTGCTAGTGGTTTGGGCCCCGGTGGCGGAACCTATGGCTACACCTTC. The rearrangement uses TRBV12-5 and TRBJ1-2; no clear D gene. Germline lookup yields CDR1 LGHNT and CDR2 FRNRAP. The CDR3 contains 16 residues. Trimming took 1 base from V and 4 from J, leaving 16 bases between them.

This clonotype has more than one count but fewer than ten. The V gene is TRBV6-1, the J gene TRBJ2-7, with a tentative D call TRBD1 (6 bases). Germline V gene data show CDR1 as MNHNS and CDR2 as SASEGT. Trimming removed 2 bases from V and 3 bases from J, with 8 bases in between. The CDR3 runs to 13 residues. The CDR3 nucleotides read TGTGCCAGCAGTGAAAGACAGGACTACGAGCAGTACGTC. Translating gives CASSERQDYEQYV.

Many counts were recorded for this clonotype. CDR3 bases: TGTGCCAGCACGGACAGGGTCTACGAGCAGTACTTC. This sequence encodes CASTDRVYEQYF. This chain connects TRBV2 to TRBJ2-7; 8 nucleotides match TRBD1. CDR3 size: 12 residues. The junction had 2 bases not matched to a gene; V was cut back by 7 bases and J by 3 bases. CDR1 and CDR2 (germline): SNHLY, FYNNEI.